The rows below give T cell receptor beta chains drawn from one sample of a study of OX40 agonist ivuxolimab in advanced cancers. Repertoires were generated with immunoSEQ multiplex PCR, while TCRdb's copy carries only in-frame clones and drops some. The data show more than 70,000 clones, with approximately 91% seen just once and 0.3% to 0.4% held by the top ten. The sample was CD4+ or CD8+ T cells sorted from blood, taken in a trial of the OX40 agonist ivuxolimab. The origin of the receptors is an adult with an advanced solid tumor such as melanoma, head and neck, liver or kidney cancer. Both conserved end residues are part of each CDR3. The D gene is left open where the match is weak. Rows give clone size only sometimes, using once, few, many, or a class for an expanded clone.

NA	TRBV5-4	once	TRBJ2-1	TGTGCCAGCAGCCCGATGGGGTACAATGAGCAGTTCTTC	CASSPMGYNEQFF
NA	TRBV19	NA	TRBJ2-6	TGTGCCAGTCCCTACTCTGGGGCCAACGTCCTGACTTTC	CASPYSGANVLTF
TRBD1	TRBV7-2	NA	TRBJ1-2	TGTGCCAGCAGCTTAGCGAATCTTCTACAGGGGCGCTATGGCTACACCTTC	CASSLANLLQGRYGYTF
NA	TRBV6-6	NA	TRBJ2-3	TGTGCCAGCAATCATTCGCCCTCACCCTCAGATACGCAGTATTTT	CASNHSPSPSDTQYF
TRBD2	TRBV5-4	NA	TRBJ2-3	TGTGCCAGCAGCTTGGGACTAGCGGGAGGAGGTACAGATACGCAGTATTTT	CASSLGLAGGGTDTQYF
TRBD2	TRBV5-4	NA	TRBJ2-1	TGTGCCAGCACCGAGACTAGCGGGAGATACAATGAGCAGTTCTTC	CASTETSGRYNEQFF
NA	TRBV2	NA	TRBJ2-5	TGTGCCAGCAGGGGGGACTGGGCCCAAGAGACCCAGTACTTC	CASRGDWAQETQYF
TRBD1	TRBV11-1	once	TRBJ2-3	TGTGCCAGCAGCCCCCCCTCCGGACAGGGCGCAGATACGCAGTATTTT	CASSPPSGQGADTQYF
TRBD2	TRBV2	NA	TRBJ2-1	TGTGCCAGCAGTGAAGCGCGGTCTAGCGGGAGTTCGGATGAGCAGTTCTTC	CASSEARSSGSSDEQFF
TRBD1	TRBV6-1	NA	TRBJ1-4	TGTGCCAGCAGAGTAGGGGGCGCGGGTGAAAAACTGTTTTTT	CASRVGGAGEKLFF
TRBD2	TRBV5-1	NA	TRBJ2-3	TGCGCCAGCAGACAATTGGCGGGGGGCCTGACAGATACGCAGTATTTT	CASRQLAGGLTDTQYF
NA	TRBV11-2	NA	TRBJ1-5	TGTGCCAGCAGCCCGGGACGGTCGAATCAGCCCCAGCATTTT	CASSPGRSNQPQHF
TRBD1	TRBV18	NA	TRBJ2-1	TGTGCCAGCTCAACCCGACAGGGAATCTCCTACAATGAGCAGTTCTTC	CASSTRQGISYNEQFF
NA	TRBV6-1	NA	TRBJ1-2	TGTGCCAGCAGACAGCAAATTAACTATGGCTACACCTTC	CASRQQINYGYTF
TRBD1	TRBV4-1	once	TRBJ1-2	TGCGCCAGCAGCCAATCGACAGGGTCGAGCTATGGCTACACCTTC	CASSQSTGSSYGYTF
NA	TRBV7-3	NA	TRBJ2-2	TGTGCCAGCAGCCCCGGGGTCGGCACCGGGGAGCTGTTTTTT	CASSPGVGTGELFF
TRBD1	TRBV6-5	NA	TRBJ1-5	TGTGCCAGCAGTGGACAGGGGAGCAATCAGCCCCAGCATTTT	CASSGQGSNQPQHF
NA	TRBV2	NA	TRBJ2-3	TGTGCCAAAGGGGGGGGAGGGCGAGGAGATACGCAGTATTTT	CAKGGGGRGDTQYF
NA	TRBV11-2	few	TRBJ1-3	TGTGCCAGCAGCTCAAACCAGATCTCTGGAAACACCATATATTTT	CASSSNQISGNTIYF
NA	TRBV11-2	NA	TRBJ1-2	TGTGCCAGCAGCCAAGGGGGAGGGGCTTTTAACTATGGCTACACCTTC	CASSQGGGAFNYGYTF
NA	TRBV5-1	NA	TRBJ2-7	TGCGCCAGCAGCCGATTTACAGGGTTCTACGAGCAGTACTTC	CASSRFTGFYEQYF
NA	TRBV2	NA	TRBJ1-4	TGTGCCAGCAGTGAATTCCCAGGACGGTATGAAAAACTGTTTTTT	CASSEFPGRYEKLFF